Listed here are 13 T cell receptor beta chains from one sample, sequenced in a study of identifying expanded T cells in peripheral blood. The data were produced by immunoSEQ multiplex PCR, yet TCRdb's version contains in-frame clones alone and is incomplete. The sample shows 70,000 to 100,000 clones, approximately 86% of them seen only once. Sequencing was carried out using blood. The receptors stem from a person aged 18 to 70 in good health.

The chain uses TRBV2 and TRBJ1-1; the D gene is possibly TRBD1 (6 bases). V shed 3 bases and J shed 6 bases, with 23 bases lying between them. The CDR3 length is 17 residues. Germline-derived CDR1 and CDR2 are SNHLY and FYNNEI. CDR3 region: CASSDPGRGGGSSEAFF. CDR3 nucleotides: TGTGCCAGCAGTGATCCGGGTAGGGGGGGTGGTTCTTCTGAAGCTTTCTTT.

The J gene is TRBJ1-5, the V gene TRBV4-1; D is undetermined. This CDR3 spans 16 amino acids. From germline, CDR1 is MGHRA and CDR2 YSYEKL. The germline V and J ends were trimmed by 4 bases and 3 bases, with 16 bases remaining between them. The DNA for the CDR3 is TGCGCCAGCAGCCTCCCTATTGCGGGGTTCAATCAGCCCCAGCATTTT. Amino acid sequence: CASSLPIAGFNQPQHF.

The chain carries TRBV2 and TRBJ2-1; the D gene is possibly TRBD2 (6 bases). The CDR3 sequence is 16 residues long. CDR1 and CDR2 (germline): SNHLY, FYNNEI. V was trimmed by 3 bases and J by 4 bases, leaving 16 bases between them. CDR3 sequence: CASSDPLRGGYNEQFF. CDR3 nucleotide sequence: TGTGCCAGCAGTGACCCCCTTCGTGGGGGGTACAATGAGCAGTTCTTC.

The rearrangement links TRBV4-3 to TRBJ2-3; 12 bases fit TRBD2. This CDR3 spans 17 amino acids. Unmatched junction bases numbered 6, after V lost 1 base and J lost 4 bases. CDR1 is LGHNA, CDR2 YSLEER, per germline. CDR3 protein: CASSQVSGLAGPDTQYF. The CDR3 coding sequence is TGCGCCAGCAGCCAAGTCTCAGGACTAGCGGGGCCAGATACGCAGTATTTT.

The V gene is TRBV13, the J gene TRBJ2-3, with no clear D. This CDR3 has 11 amino acids. The germline gives CDR1 PRHDT, CDR2 FYEKMQ (reference sequence). Trimming took off 5 bases at V and 5 bases at J, with 5 bases between the two ends. The CDR3 DNA sequence: TGTGCCAGCAGCCGTCTAGATACGCAGTATTTT. This codes for CASSRLDTQYF.

The chain recombines TRBV29-1 with TRBJ1-1; D is ambiguous. Germline CDR1 and CDR2: SQVTM and ANQGSEA. Trimming shortened V by 1 base and J by 10 bases, and 16 bases separated the two germline ends. The length of the CDR3 is 13 residues. The CDR3 sequence is CSVEGLPGRGAFF. The CDR3 DNA sequence: TGCAGCGTTGAAGGGTTGCCAGGACGCGGAGCTTTCTTT.

This clone was recorded once. V usage is TRBV7-9 and J usage is TRBJ2-7, with D maybe TRBD1 (5 bases). Between the trimmed V and J ends, which lost 3 bases and 0 bases, there was a span of 9 bases. Germline assignment: CDR1 SEHNR and CDR2 FQNEAQ (reference sequence). The CDR3 has 14 residues. The CDR3 loop is CASSFTQGSYEQYF. The DNA for the CDR3 is TGTGCCAGCAGCTTTACCCAGGGCTCCTACGAGCAGTACTTC.

The rearrangement links TRBV6-5 to TRBJ1-1, with TRBD1 matching over 9 bases. The CDR3 contains 15 residues. Germline V gives CDR1 MNHEY, CDR2 SVGAGI. The trim removed 0 bases at V and 3 bases at J, leaving 2 bases unmatched. The CDR3 DNA reads as TGTGCCAGCAGTTACTCGACAGGGGGGGACACTGAAGCTTTCTTT. Encoded protein: CASSYSTGGDTEAFF.

The chain couples TRBV11-2 to TRBJ2-1; 9 bases line up with TRBD2. This CDR3 has 19 amino acids. The V segment lost 5 bases and the J segment 4 bases; nucleotides outside the gene matches: 18. Looked up from germline, CDR1 is SGHAT and CDR2 is FQNNGV. Here the CDR3 reads CASSLIQWAGGTRYNEQFF. CDR3 bases: TGTGCCAGCAGCCTTATCCAATGGGCGGGGGGGACCCGGTACAATGAGCAGTTCTTC. The entire variable domain, with the rest obtained from reference TRBV11-2 and TRBJ2-1, is as follows: EAGVAQSPRYKIIEKRQSVAFWCNPISGHATLYWYQQILGQGPKLLIQFQNNGVVDDSQLPKDRFSAERLKGVDSTLKIQPAKLEDSAVYLCASSLIQWAGGTRYNEQFFGPGTRLTVL.

V is TRBV19 and J is TRBJ1-1; 8 bases map to TRBD1. V lost 7 bases to trimming and J lost 4 bases; unmatched junction nucleotides: 5. Germline V gene sequence: CDR1 LNHDA, CDR2 SQIVND (reference sequence). The CDR3 is 13 amino acids. CDR3 region: CASIQGASTEAFF. For the CDR3, the DNA is TGTGCCAGTATTCAGGGGGCGAGCACTGAAGCTTTCTTT.

The chain links TRBV29-1 to TRBJ2-7, with 8 bases that match TRBD1. This CDR3 is 13 amino acids long. Germline CDR1 is SQVTM and CDR2 is ANQGSEA. CDR3 amino acids: CSVRQGSSYEQYF. CDR3 DNA: TGCAGTGTCCGACAGGGGAGCTCCTACGAGCAGTACTTC.

This clone appeared a single time. The chain uses TRBV29-1 and TRBJ1-2, with 8 bases aligning to TRBD1. J was trimmed by 4 bases and V by 6 bases; bases with no gene match: 7. Germline values: CDR1 SQVTM, CDR2 ANQGSEA. The length of the CDR3 is 13 residues. CDR3 region: CSVRGQGPYGYTF. In nucleotides, the CDR3 is TGCAGCGTGCGTGGACAGGGCCCCTATGGCTACACCTTC. The entire variable domain, with the rest obtained from reference TRBV29-1 and TRBJ1-2, is as follows: SAVISQKPSRDICQRGTSLTIQCQVDSQVTMMFWYRQQPGQSLTLIATANQGSEATYESGFVIDKFPISRPNLTFSTLTVSNMSPEDSSIYLCSVRGQGPYGYTFGSGTRLTVV.

The CDR3 loop is CASSPWGGKGYTF. The DNA of the CDR3 is TGTGCCAGCAGCCCTTGGGGGGGGAAAGGCTACACCTTC. The V call is TRBV7-2, the J call TRBJ1-2, with a possible D match to TRBD1 (5 bases). CDR1 and CDR2 from the germline V gene are SGHTA and FQGNSA. The CDR3 sequence is 13 residues long. Trimming left V 5 bases short and J 8 bases short, with 15 bases between. The whole variable domain, remainder taken from reference TRBV7-2 and TRBJ1-2, is GAGVSQSPSNKVTEKGKDVELRCDPISGHTALYWYRQSLGQGLEFLIYFQGNSAPDKSGLPSDRFSAERTGGSVSTLTIQRTQQEDSAVYLCASSPWGGKGYTFGSGTRLTVV.